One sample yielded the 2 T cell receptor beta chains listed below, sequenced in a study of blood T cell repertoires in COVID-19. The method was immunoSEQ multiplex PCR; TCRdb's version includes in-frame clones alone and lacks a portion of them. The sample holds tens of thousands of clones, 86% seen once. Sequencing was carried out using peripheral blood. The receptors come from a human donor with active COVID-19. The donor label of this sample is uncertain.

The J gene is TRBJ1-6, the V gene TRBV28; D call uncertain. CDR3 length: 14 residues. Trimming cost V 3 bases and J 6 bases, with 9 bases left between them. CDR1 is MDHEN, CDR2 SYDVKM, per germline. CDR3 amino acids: CASSFQETNSPLHF. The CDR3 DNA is TGTGCCAGCAGTTTTCAGGAAACTAATTCACCCCTCCACTTT. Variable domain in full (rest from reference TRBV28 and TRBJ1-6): DVKVTQSSRYLVKRTGEKVFLECVQDMDHENMFWYRQDPGLGLRLIYFSYDVKMKEKGDIPEGYSVSREKKERFSLILESASTNQTSMYLCASSFQETNSPLHFGNGTRLTVT.

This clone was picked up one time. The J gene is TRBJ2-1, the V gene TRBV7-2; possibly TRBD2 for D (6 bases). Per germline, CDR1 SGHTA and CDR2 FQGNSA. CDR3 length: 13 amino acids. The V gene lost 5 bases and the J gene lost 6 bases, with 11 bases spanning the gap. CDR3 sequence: CASSGGIGNEQFF. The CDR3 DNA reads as TGTGCCAGCAGCGGGGGGATTGGCAATGAGCAGTTCTTC.